The 9 T cell receptor beta chains reported below all come from one sample, sequenced in a study of T cell responses to AZD1222 COVID-19 vaccine. The table came from immunoSEQ multiplex PCR; TCRdb's copy has only in-frame clones and leaves some out. The sample gives 110,000 or so clones, around 83% of which show up once; about 3.3% is in the top ten. Here the sequenced sample was peripheral blood, taken on day 0 of AZD1222 vaccination. The receptors were sampled from an adult in good health.

The chain uses TRBV29-1 and TRBJ1-2; the D gene is possibly TRBD1 (5 bases). Trimming removed 1 base from V and 3 bases from J, with 12 bases in between. This CDR3 region has 14 residues. Germline V gives CDR1 SQVTM, CDR2 ANQGSEA. The CDR3: CSVEGGRADYGYTF. As DNA, the CDR3 is TGCAGCGTTGAAGGAGGCAGGGCGGACTATGGCTACACCTTC.

V usage is TRBV4-1 and J usage is TRBJ1-1, with 7 bases lining up with TRBD1. The CDR3 spans 15 residues. Germline-derived CDR1 and CDR2 are MGHRA and YSYEKL. Trimming cost V 2 bases and J 0 bases; bases outside gene matches: 3. In nucleotides, the CDR3 is TGCGCCAGCAGCCAAAGGGGGCTCCTGAACACTGAAGCTTTCTTT. Its translation is CASSQRGLLNTEAFF.

The gene calls are TRBV3-1 (or the pseudogene TRBV3-2) and TRBJ2-3, with TRBD1 matching over 8 bases. In germline, CDR1 is LGHDT, CDR2 YNNKEL (reference sequence). This CDR3 has 17 residues. The junction had 9 bases not matched to a gene; V was cut back by 0 bases and J by 4 bases. The CDR3 reads CASSQDSARGRADTQYF. DNA for the CDR3: TGTGCCAGCAGCCAAGACTCGGCCAGGGGGCGGGCAGATACGCAGTATTTT.

This chain connects TRBV30 to TRBJ2-2; 10 nucleotides agree with TRBD2. Losses at the gene ends were 4 bases for V and 4 bases for J; bases not matched to a gene: 9. The CDR3 runs 16 residues. CDR1 and CDR2 (germline): GTSNPN, SVGIG (reference sequence). CDR3 loop: CAWTPAGGRVTGELFF. CDR3 nucleotide sequence: TGTGCCTGGACTCCAGCGGGGGGGCGAGTCACCGGGGAGCTGTTTTTT.

The chain is built from TRBV6-5 and TRBJ2-2, with D possibly being TRBD2 (5 bases). Trimming cost V 6 bases and J 1 base, with 9 bases left between them. The CDR3 consists of 14 residues. Germline V lookup: CDR1 MNHEY, CDR2 SVGAGI. The CDR3 is CASRRDMNTGELFF. In DNA, the CDR3 is TGTGCCAGCAGACGGGATATGAACACCGGGGAGCTGTTTTTT.

V usage is TRBV29-1 and J usage is TRBJ2-7; 8 bases are a match to TRBD2. Germline CDR1 SQVTM, CDR2 ANQGSEA. After removal of 5 bases from V and 4 bases from J, the junction contained 10 bases not matched to a gene. The CDR3 spans 14 residues. In DNA form, the CDR3 reads TGCAGCGTTCTCCCTGGACTAGCCTCGTACGAGCAGTACTTC. This sequence encodes CSVLPGLASYEQYF.

This clone has a handful of counts. The chain carries TRBV2 and TRBJ1-6, with D unresolved. CDR3 size: 13 residues. Germline-derived CDR1 and CDR2 are SNHLY and FYNNEI. V was pared by 3 bases and J by 10 bases, with 10 bases between. The CDR3 bases are TGTGCCAGCAGTGAGGGTGCGTGGTCACCCCTCCACTTT. This gives the protein CASSEGAWSPLHF.

The chain has TRBV6-1 and TRBJ1-1; no reliable D call. V was trimmed by 1 base and J by 7 bases, leaving 4 bases between them. The germline V gene has CDR1 MNHNS and CDR2 SASEGT. This CDR3 has 11 residues. CDR3 residues: CASSEVGEAFF. CDR3 nucleotides: TGTGCCAGCAGTGAAGTTGGTGAAGCTTTCTTT.

With respect to this clone: A much more abundant neighbour one base away suggests this may be a read error. The chain joins TRBV5-6 to TRBJ2-7, with D possibly being TRBD2 (6 bases). The germline V gene has CDR1 SGHDT and CDR2 YYEEEE. The CDR3 runs to 12 residues. Trimming removed 2 bases from V and 3 bases from J, with 6 bases in between. The chain's CDR3 is CASSFGSYEQYF. The CDR3 coding sequence is TGTGCCAGCAGCTTCGGGAGCTACGAGCAGTACTTC.